This T cell receptor beta chain comes out of a study of shared clonotypes between healthy human individuals. At the level of the study: CD8 memory received one plate per donor, CD8 naive two, CD4 memory three and CD4 naive three. Study-wide results and caveats: A small donor pool kept down the genetic and exposure-history diversity that was represented.

CD45RO-negative, CCR7-positively selected cells formed the naive CD8 fraction, excluding terminally differentiated effector memory CD45RA+ cells. The donor cohort consisted entirely of Caucasian adults residing in Nashville, Tennessee. Worth noting for this clone: Antigen: not known.

The DNA input per sorted-subset replicate PCR was 150 to 200 ng, corresponding to some 30,000 T cell genomes. The assay was immunoSEQ multiplex PCR, and TCRdb's table has in-frame clones only and misses some. This table holds 550,000 to 750,000 clones, around 95% found once. This TCR was sampled from a woman aged 30 to 39 in good health. Material: naive CD8+ T cells sorted from blood.

The CDR3 reads CASSVGLAAGVYEQYF. The CDR3 DNA reads as TGTGCCAGCAGTGTAGGACTAGCGGCTGGCGTCTACGAGCAGTACTTC. The chain carries TRBV28 and TRBJ2-5, with 10 bases fitting TRBD2. The tail of the sequence fits TRBJ2-7 better, so the J call may be wrong. Germline V gives CDR1 MDHEN, CDR2 SYDVKM. The CDR3 loop spans 16 amino acids.